The 31 T cell receptor beta chains listed next were all sequenced from one sample in a study of cytomegalovirus exposure and HLA in healthy donors. The data were produced by immunoSEQ multiplex PCR, yet TCRdb's version contains in-frame clones alone and is incomplete. The sample lists about 140,000 clones; approximately 86% were seen once. The sequenced material came from PBMCs. The receptors derive from a man aged 18 to 29 in good health and CMV-seropositive.

The chain links TRBV18 to TRBJ2-1; no definite D call. There are 14 residues in the CDR3. The germline V gene has CDR1 KGHSH and CDR2 LQKENI. Trimming removed 3 bases from V and 4 bases from J, with 10 bases in between. The CDR3 here is CASSPPTTYNEQFF. CDR3 sequence (DNA): TGTGCCAGCTCACCCCCGACAACTTACAATGAGCAGTTCTTC.

This clone showed up many times. The chain employs TRBV5-4 and TRBJ1-2, with TRBD1 matching over 7 bases. The CDR3 is 14 amino acids. V dropped 3 bases and J dropped 5; count of bases not matched to a gene: 7. Germline-derived CDR1 and CDR2 are SGHNT and YYREEE (reference sequence). The CDR3 DNA reads as TGTGCCAGCAGCTCCGTAACAGGGGAGTATGGCTACACCTTC. Encoded protein: CASSSVTGEYGYTF.

The rearrangement joins TRBV4-1 to TRBJ2-1; D is possibly TRBD2 (6 bases). Looked up from germline, CDR1 is MGHRA and CDR2 is YSYEKL. The CDR3 is 13 residues long. Trimming pared 8 bases from V and 8 bases from J, leaving 16 bases between. The CDR3 bases are TGCGCCAGCCGACACCCGGGAGAGCATGAGCAGTTCTTC. This gives the protein CASRHPGEHEQFF.

The V call is TRBV5-6, the J call TRBJ1-2; tentatively, D is TRBD1 (6 bases). CDR1 and CDR2 (germline): SGHDT, YYEEEE. CDR3 size: 16 residues. V gave up 4 bases and J gave up 0 bases, with 16 bases separating them. In DNA form, the CDR3 reads TGTGCCAGCAGCACCGGACAGAGCGTAGCTAACTATGGCTACACCTTC. Protein sequence: CASSTGQSVANYGYTF. Supplemented by reference TRBV5-6 and TRBJ1-2, the full variable domain reads DAGVTQSPTHLIKTRGQQVTLRCSPKSGHDTVSWYQQALGQGPQFIFQYYEEEERQRGNFPDRFSGHQFPNYSSELNVNALLLGDSALYLCASSTGQSVANYGYTFGSGTRLTVV.

This chain connects TRBV27 to TRBJ1-5; no clear D gene. This CDR3 is built from 13 residues. Germline CDR1 reads MNHEY; CDR2 reads SMNVEV (reference sequence). V was shortened by 5 bases and J by 7 bases, with 12 bases between the two germline ends. CDR3 residues: CASSGQAAQPQHF. In nucleotides, the CDR3 is TGTGCCAGCAGTGGCCAAGCGGCCCAGCCCCAGCATTTT.

A word on this clone: Other nucleotide sequences in the sample specify the same CDR3. In DNA form, the CDR3 reads TGTGCCAGCAGCTCCCGACTAGCGGCTTCCACAGATACGCAGTATTTT. This gives the protein CASSSRLAASTDTQYF. The chain joins TRBV9 to TRBJ2-3, with 9 bases identical to TRBD2. Germline CDR1 and CDR2: SGDLS and YYNGEE. There are 16 residues in the CDR3. Trimming cost V 4 bases and J 2 bases; bases outside gene matches: 8.

Worth noting for this clone: An end of the junction differs from the germline gene, which may be a read error. At the DNA level, this CDR3 is encoded by other sequences in the same sample as well. The V call is TRBV29-1, the J call TRBJ2-7, with D possibly being TRBD2 (5 bases). The germline V gene has CDR1 SQVTM and CDR2 ANQGSEA. CDR3 size: 12 residues. The CDR3 nucleotides read TGCAGCGTTGGCGGAGGTAGCTACGAACAGTACTTC. Its translation: CSVGGGSYEQYF.

The CDR3 region has the DNA TGTGCCAGCACCCGAAAGGGCGCGGGCATTGGAGAGACCCAGTACTTC. The encoded protein is CASTRKGAGIGETQYF. The V and J genes are TRBV2 and TRBJ2-5; perhaps TRBD2 as D (5 bases). V dropped 7 bases and J dropped 4 bases, with 22 bases sitting between them. CDR1 is SNHLY, CDR2 FYNNEI, per germline. The CDR3 has 16 residues. Full variable domain (missing parts from reference TRBV2 and TRBJ2-5): EPEVTQTPSHQVTQMGQEVILRCVPISNHLYFYWYRQILGQKVEFLVSFYNNEISEKSEIFDDQFSVERPDGSNFTLKIRSTKLEDSAMYFCASTRKGAGIGETQYFGPGTRLLVL.

V gene TRBV7-8 combines with J gene TRBJ1-3, with a possible D match to TRBD1 (5 bases). Trimming stripped 4 bases from V and 4 bases from J, with 8 bases between. The CDR3 covers 13 residues. Germline assignment: CDR1 SGHVS and CDR2 FQNEAQ. The CDR3 DNA is TGTGCCAGCAGCTCTCGGGGGGGAAACACCATATATTTT. As protein: CASSSRGGNTIYF.

This chain joins TRBV5-1 and TRBJ2-1; D might be TRBD1 (6 bases). The CDR3 length is 17 residues. V was cut by 2 bases and J by 9 bases, with 24 bases left in between. Germline V gene lookup returns CDR1 SGHRS and CDR2 YFSETQ. CDR3 DNA sequence: TGCGCCAGCAGCTTTGGTAACCGGGGACAAACGTGGCGTGAGCAGTTCTTC. It yields the protein CASSFGNRGQTWREQFF.

V and J are TRBV9 and TRBJ2-3; D remains unclear. This CDR3 region has 14 residues. Trimming stripped 1 base from V and 2 bases from J, with 8 bases between. CDR1 and CDR2 (germline): SGDLS, YYNGEE. The CDR3 is CASSVSGFTDTQYF. The CDR3 DNA reads TGTGCCAGCAGCGTATCGGGTTTCACAGATACGCAGTATTTT.

The chain uses TRBV6-6 and TRBJ2-7; 8 bases map to TRBD1. The CDR3 contains 15 residues. The V segment lost 7 bases and the J segment 2 bases; nucleotides outside the gene matches: 10. The germline gives CDR1 MNHNY, CDR2 SVGAGI (reference sequence). The CDR3 sequence is CASNFVGQGPYEQYF. In nucleotides, the CDR3 is TGTGCCAGCAATTTCGTTGGACAGGGCCCCTACGAGCAGTACTTC.

The chain links TRBV28 to TRBJ2-1; 7 nucleotides line up with TRBD2. The junction had 7 bases not matched to a gene; V was cut back by 3 bases and J by 5 bases. This CDR3 is 15 amino acids long. CDR1 MDHEN and CDR2 SYDVKM come from the germline V gene. Here the CDR3 reads CASSFWASGNNEQFF. CDR3 bases: TGTGCCAGCAGTTTTTGGGCTAGCGGAAACAATGAGCAGTTCTTC.

This chain joins TRBV13 and TRBJ1-3; no firm D call. Looked up from germline, CDR1 is PRHDT and CDR2 is FYEKMQ (reference sequence). The V gene lost 4 bases and the J gene lost 5 bases, with 15 bases spanning the gap. The CDR3 is 15 amino acids. In DNA form, the CDR3 reads TGTGCCAGCAGCTCATACTCGGGGTCAAGAAACACCATATATTTT. This codes for CASSSYSGSRNTIYF.

The V and J genes are TRBV27 and TRBJ1-1; TRBD1 matches at 8 bases. Trimming took 6 bases from V and 1 from J; bases not matched to a gene: 10. Germline-derived CDR1 and CDR2 are MNHEY and SMNVEV (reference sequence). The CDR3 sequence is 16 residues long. CDR3 bases: TGTGCCAGCAGGAACGGACAGGGTTGGAAGAACACTGAAGCTTTCTTT. Protein sequence: CASRNGQGWKNTEAFF.

V and J are TRBV30 and TRBJ2-1, with 8 positions matching TRBD2. CDR3 size: 14 residues. CDR1 GTSNPN and CDR2 SVGIG come from the germline V gene (reference sequence). Trimming removed 4 bases from V and 4 bases from J; junction bases left unmatched: 6. The CDR3 here is CAWNRGGQYNEQFF. The CDR3 DNA reads as TGTGCCTGGAATCGGGGGGGCCAATACAATGAGCAGTTCTTC.

The chain couples TRBV19 to TRBJ2-2; TRBD1 might be the D (6 bases). Germline CDR1 and CDR2: LNHDA and SQIVND (reference sequence). V was trimmed by 5 bases and J by 1 base, leaving 11 bases between them. The CDR3 spans 15 residues. In DNA, the CDR3 is TGTGCCAGTAGTTACAGGGATCTGAACACCGGGGAGCTGTTTTTT. It codes for CASSYRDLNTGELFF.

The chain links TRBV11-2 to TRBJ1-2; 8 nucleotides line up with TRBD1. The ends lost 3 bases at V and 5 bases at J; junction bases unmatched: 2. This CDR3 is 13 amino acids long. CDR1 is SGHAT, CDR2 FQNNGV, per germline. The CDR3 coding sequence is TGTGCCAGCAGCTTGGGGACAGGTTATGGCTACACCTTC. It is translated as CASSLGTGYGYTF.

This clone is a singleton in its sample. This chain links TRBV2 with TRBJ1-3, with 8 bases matching TRBD1. There are 14 residues in the CDR3. Trimming at V came to 6 bases and at J to 3 bases, leaving 4 bases not matched to a gene. Germline CDR1 is SNHLY and CDR2 is FYNNEI. The CDR3 spells CASRMTGVGNTIYF. In DNA, the CDR3 is TGTGCCAGCAGGATGACAGGGGTTGGAAACACCATATATTTT.

This sequence joins TRBV7-2 and TRBJ1-2, with D unclear. The V end lost 5 bases, the J end lost 0 bases, and 10 bases lay between the germline ends. Looked up from germline, CDR1 is SGHTA and CDR2 is FQGNSA. The CDR3 loop spans 14 amino acids. Here the CDR3 reads CASSLINTNYGYTF. The CDR3 bases are TGTGCCAGCAGCCTTATAAATACTAACTATGGCTACACCTTC. Together with reference TRBV7-2 and TRBJ1-2, the CDR3 gives the full variable domain: GAGVSQSPSNKVTEKGKDVELRCDPISGHTALYWYRQSLGQGLEFLIYFQGNSAPDKSGLPSDRFSAERTGGSVSTLTIQRTQQEDSAVYLCASSLINTNYGYTFGSGTRLTVV.

The V and J genes are TRBV18 and TRBJ1-5, with 8 bases matching TRBD1. The CDR3 has 15 amino acids. CDR1 is KGHSH, CDR2 LQKENI, per germline. J was trimmed by 4 bases and V by 6 bases; bases with no gene match: 8. The CDR3 reads CASSLQGDGNQPQHF. CDR3 nucleotides: TGTGCCAGCTCGCTACAGGGGGACGGAAATCAGCCCCAGCATTTT. Supplemented by reference TRBV18 and TRBJ1-5, the full variable domain reads NAGVMQNPRHLVRRRGQEARLRCSPMKGHSHVYWYRQLPEEGLKFMVYLQKENIIDESGMPKERFSAEFPKEGPSILRIQQVVRGDSAAYFCASSLQGDGNQPQHFGDGTRLSIL.

This clone was counted a single time. Here the CDR3 reads CASSLEISGEKLFF. CDR3 nucleotide sequence: TGTGCCAGCAGCTTGGAAATTTCCGGGGAAAAACTGTTTTTT. The chain joins TRBV5-5 to TRBJ1-4; the D is unclear. V lost 0 bases and J 8 bases, leaving 11 bases between the germline ends. CDR1 SGHKS and CDR2 YYEKEE come from the germline V gene (reference sequence). This CDR3 has 14 amino acids.

The gene calls are TRBV9 and TRBJ2-5, with D possibly matching TRBD2 (6 bases). Trimming cost V 0 bases and J 2 bases, with 8 bases left between them. This CDR3 region has 14 residues. Germline V gene lookup returns CDR1 SGDLS and CDR2 YYNGEE. The CDR3 nucleotides read TGTGCCAGCAGCGTAGTAGGAGGGCAAGAGACCCAGTACTTC. This gives the protein CASSVVGGQETQYF.

This clone came up a few times. The chain recombines TRBV30 with TRBJ1-3; 8 bases align to TRBD1. CDR1 and CDR2 from the germline V gene are GTSNPN and SVGIG (reference sequence). Germline trimming cut 1 base from V and 2 bases from J; bases unmatched to any gene: 4. The CDR3 extends over 15 amino acids. CDR3 coding DNA: TGTGCCTGGAGTGCCCGGGACAGGCCTGGAAACACCATATATTTT. It translates to CAWSARDRPGNTIYF.

The V and J genes are TRBV4-2 and TRBJ1-2; 7 bases map to TRBD1. The length of the CDR3 is 16 residues. Per germline, CDR1 LGHNA and CDR2 YNFKEQ. After removal of 0 bases from V and 4 bases from J, the junction contained 8 bases not matched to a gene. CDR3 loop: CASSQEQNRGVYGYTF. Written as DNA, the CDR3 is TGTGCCAGCAGCCAAGAACAGAACAGGGGAGTCTATGGCTACACCTTC.

V usage is TRBV29-1 and J usage is TRBJ2-7; TRBD2 agrees at 9 bases. CDR3 length: 13 amino acids. Germline-derived CDR1 and CDR2 are SQVTM and ANQGSEA. V gave up 3 bases and J gave up 0 bases; unmatched junction bases: 0. In nucleotides, the CDR3 is TGCAGCGTTGAGACTAGCGGCTCCTACGAGCAGTACTTC. Its protein is CSVETSGSYEQYF.

The genes are TRBV7-9 and TRBJ2-1; TRBD2 matches 12 bases. The V and J ends lost 0 bases and 7 bases, in that order; junction bases with no gene match: 7. Germline values: CDR1 SEHNR, CDR2 FQNEAQ (reference sequence). This CDR3 comprises 17 residues. The CDR3: CASSLARPSGGENEQFF. Here the CDR3 DNA reads TGTGCCAGCAGCTTAGCAAGGCCTAGCGGGGGGGAAAATGAGCAGTTCTTC.

The V call is TRBV9, the J call TRBJ2-6, with D possibly matching TRBD2 (5 bases). V dropped 2 bases and J dropped 0 bases, with 15 bases sitting between them. This CDR3 region has 18 residues. In germline, CDR1 is SGDLS, CDR2 YYNGEE. CDR3 protein: CASSVSTRTGSGANVLTF. The CDR3 nucleotides read TGTGCCAGCAGCGTTTCTACTAGGACGGGCTCTGGGGCCAACGTCCTGACTTTC.

This clone has only one observation. This chain connects TRBV4-1 to TRBJ1-1; 9 positions agree with TRBD1. The CDR3 extends over 14 amino acids. The germline V gene encodes CDR1 MGHRA and CDR2 YSYEKL. J was trimmed by 3 bases and V by 4 bases; bases with no gene match: 3. The CDR3 region is CASSLRDRDTEAFF. In DNA form, the CDR3 reads TGCGCCAGCAGCCTCCGGGACAGGGACACTGAAGCTTTCTTT.

The chain uses TRBV6-1 and TRBJ1-2; unclear D gene. V lost 0 bases, J lost 8 bases, and 10 bases lay in between. The V gene's germline CDR1 is MNHNS and CDR2 SASEGT. This CDR3 spans 13 amino acids. CDR3 sequence (DNA): TGTGCCAGCAGTGAAGCGGGCCCGAGAGGCTACACCTTC. Residues: CASSEAGPRGYTF.

V and J are TRBV18 and TRBJ1-5, with D possibly TRBD1 on 6 matching bases. In germline, CDR1 is KGHSH, CDR2 LQKENI. CDR3 length: 14 residues. Trimming pared 8 bases from V and 8 bases from J, leaving 19 bases between. The CDR3 DNA follows: TGTGCCAGCGCCATGCGACAGGCTCGGGAGCCCCAGCATTTT. Protein sequence: CASAMRQAREPQHF.